This T cell receptor (beta chain) was sequenced for a study of T-cell reconstitution after alpha-beta-depleted transplantation in children. A TCRbeta library incorporating unique molecular identifiers was prepared. TCRdb used MiXCR to reprocess the PCR reads, holding one entry per CDR3 protein. The sample gives approximately 240,000 distinct CDR3 sequences, around 8.9% of which show up once; approximately 5.4% is in the top ten. This clonotype was detected ten times or more. The CDR3 loop spans 16 amino acids. V dropped 4 bases and J dropped 2; count of bases not matched to a gene: 9. Germline CDR1 reads SGDLS; CDR2 reads YYNGEE.

This material consisted of PBMCs from the stem cell graft donor, taken from the stem cell graft. The J gene is TRBJ2-5, the V gene TRBV9; 9 nucleotides agree with TRBD2. This clonotype was sampled from a human donor who donated a stem cell graft to a child with SCID. The CDR3 loop reads CASSSSSGGAQETQYF. The CDR3 DNA reads TGTGCCAGCAGCTCCAGTAGCGGGGGAGCACAAGAGACCCAGTACTTC.